This T cell receptor beta chain was observed in a study of OX40 agonist ivuxolimab in advanced cancers. Study-wide background: Dose-escalation patients suffered from hepatocellular carcinoma, melanoma, renal cell or head and neck cancer. Three patients had partial responses: one hepatocellular carcinoma, two cutaneous melanoma.

The germline V gene encodes CDR1 KGHSH and CDR2 LQKENI. V was pared by 6 bases and J by 4 bases, with 11 bases of the junction left unmatched. CDR3 length: 16 residues. The data were produced by immunoSEQ multiplex PCR, yet TCRdb's version contains in-frame clones alone and is incomplete. The sample comprises tens of thousands of clones, 85% to 90% of which are singletons, and approximately 0.36% rests with the top ten. The input for sequencing was CD4+ or CD8+ T cells sorted from blood, taken in a trial of the OX40 agonist ivuxolimab. The TCR comes from an adult with an advanced solid tumor such as melanoma, head and neck, liver or kidney cancer. The chain employs TRBV18 and TRBJ2-7; 11 nucleotides agree with TRBD2. CDR3 nucleotide sequence: TGTGCCAGCTCGGAGACTAGCGGGAACGTCGTATACGAGCAGTACTTC. Its protein is CASSETSGNVVYEQYF.